Sequencing of this T cell receptor (beta chain) was carried out in a study of CXCR3-negative and CXCR3-positive naive CD8 T cells. Of note for this clonotype: Its target is not known.

At around 300,000 cells each, triplicate sorts were carried out for each CD8+ T cell subset. The method, 5' RACE with UMI labels, was used to prepare the TRB cDNA libraries. TCRdb re-called the 5' RACE reads and gives one entry per CDR3 protein, without DNA. The ten most abundant clones cover over 0.25% of a sample with roughly 140,000 distinct CDR3 sequences. The length of the CDR3 is 16 residues. CDR1 and CDR2 (germline): SEHNR, FQNEAQ (reference sequence). Findings and caveats of the study: For naive cells, CXCR3-negative and CXCR3-positive subsets had similar TRBV-TRBJ usage; for memory cells, usage differed. TRB CDR3s of CXCR3-positive naive cells were more hydrophobic than those of CXCR3-negative naive cells.

This TCR was sampled from a human donor in good health. Some clones in this sample may be carry-over from other donors' samples. The sequenced sample consisted of naive CXCR3+ CD8+ T cells from blood. Subset given: CD45RO-CCR7+CD27+CD95- naive CD8+ T cells expressing CXCR3 (TNR3+). The chain carries TRBV7-9 and TRBJ1-4; TCRdb picks TRBD1, but there is no DNA to check that call. The CDR3 sequence: CASSSTTGKTNEKLFF.